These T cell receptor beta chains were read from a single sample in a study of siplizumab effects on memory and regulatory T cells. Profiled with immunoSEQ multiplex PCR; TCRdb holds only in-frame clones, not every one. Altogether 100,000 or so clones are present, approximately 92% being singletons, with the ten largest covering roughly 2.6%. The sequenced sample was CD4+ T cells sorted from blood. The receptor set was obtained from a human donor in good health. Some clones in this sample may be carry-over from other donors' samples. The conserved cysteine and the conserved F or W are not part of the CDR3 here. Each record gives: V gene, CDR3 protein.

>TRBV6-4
ASSAGQGDSPLH
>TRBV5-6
ASSFSWTGNQPQH
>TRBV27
ASSLGASGLSSYNEQF
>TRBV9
ASSVTPGQGADEQY
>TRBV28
ASSPGTGGPYEQY
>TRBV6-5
ASSEGLSEY
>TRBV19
ASSISAGLTDTQY
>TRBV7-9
ASSLAETPGANVLT
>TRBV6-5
ASSYSTPPGRDTQY
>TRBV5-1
ASSLGKETQY
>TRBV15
ATSRDLEVVNEQF
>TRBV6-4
ASSDRGEVGEKLF
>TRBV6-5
ASSYQGTGVNYGYT
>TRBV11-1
ASSSGLAGDRADTQY
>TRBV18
ASSLRGLAGETQY
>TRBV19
ASSNGGLGRY
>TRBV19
ASSIRMRSSSYNEQF
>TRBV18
ASSPSRQLNTEAF
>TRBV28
ASSLLTSGTIYEQY
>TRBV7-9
ASSLAGESIEQF
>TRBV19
ASSTVAGGVSEQY
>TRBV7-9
ASSATSGSTDTQY
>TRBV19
ASSIRGGAGGTGELF
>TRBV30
AWSVSVRDQPQH
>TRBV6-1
ASSDRTGKSYEQY
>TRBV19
ASSPLGLSATNEKLF
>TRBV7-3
ASSFNRDTGELF
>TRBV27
ASSSTTRGGFRETQY
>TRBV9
ASSDWGSATGELF
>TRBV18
ASSPFGLAGTDTQY
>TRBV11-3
ASSLGSTITDTQY
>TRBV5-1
ATRQGNYGYT
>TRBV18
ASSPLPSPNGGNIQY
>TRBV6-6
ASTSTGSSTEAF
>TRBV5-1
ASSLGGLNPNQF
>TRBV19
ASSVLYIPTKEKLF
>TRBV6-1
ASSELYYGYT
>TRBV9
ASSVRWENNEQF
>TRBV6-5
ASSFKDTEAF
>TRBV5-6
ASKGVSGNTIY
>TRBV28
ASTFEQGRYGYT